The 9 T cell receptor beta chains reported below all come from one sample, sequenced in a study of T cells in Graves' hyperthyroidism and ophthalmopathy. TCR beta CDR3 sequences were amplified from RNA transcripts. A first-round RT-PCR of the TCR CDR3 used the HTBI primer set. TCRdb analysed the multiplex PCR reads with MiXCR anew, one entry per CDR3 protein. The table records hundreds of thousands of distinct CDR3 sequences, roughly 22% of them present only once. The sequencing sample was made of blood. Receptor source: a man aged 25-45 years with Graves' ophthalmopathy.

V usage is TRBV10-3 and J usage is TRBJ2-2; D remains ambiguous. Trimming pared 0 bases from V and 6 bases from J, leaving 2 bases between. The germline gives CDR1 ENHRY, CDR2 SYGVKD. The CDR3 has 12 amino acids. CDR3 bases: TGTGCCATCAGTGAGTCTGCCGGGGAGCTGTTTTTT. This codes for CAISESAGELFF.

Details on this clonotype: This may stem from a read error, because a much larger clone lies one nucleotide away. This chain joins TRBV11-2 and TRBJ2-3; a weak D match, TRBD2 (5 bases). The V gene's germline CDR1 is SGHAT and CDR2 FQNNGV. The CDR3 length is 16 residues. The CDR3, as DNA: TGTGCCAGCAGCCCGAGGATAGCGACGAGCACAGATACGCGGTATTTT. Amino acid sequence: CASSPRIATSTDTRYF.

The CDR3 DNA follows: TGCAGTGCTAGAGATGGCGGGCTTGATACGCAGTATTTT. This sequence encodes CSARDGGLDTQYF. The genes are TRBV20-1 and TRBJ2-3; D may be TRBD2 (5 bases). Per the germline V gene, CDR1 is DFQATT and CDR2 is SNEGSKA (reference sequence). Trimming removed 0 bases at V and 6 bases at J, with 10 bases between. This CDR3 contains 13 residues.

This clonotype was counted a few times. The rearrangement links TRBV4-1 to TRBJ2-1, with 9 bases identical to TRBD2. CDR1 and CDR2 from the germline V gene are MGHRA and YSYEKL. Losses at the gene ends were 0 bases for V and 6 bases for J; bases not matched to a gene: 6. This CDR3 contains 16 residues. The CDR3 DNA reads as TGCGCCAGCAGCCAAGAGACTAGCGGAGGCTTCAATGAGCAGTTCTTC. Translating it yields CASSQETSGGFNEQFF.

Details on this clonotype: One junction end does not reproduce the germline sequence, and a read error may be involved. The V and J genes are TRBV7-3 and TRBJ2-3; 8 bases are a match to TRBD1. Germline V gene lookup returns CDR1 SGHTA and CDR2 FQGTGA. There are 14 residues in the CDR3. The CDR3 protein is CASSLDSGQGTRYF. DNA of the CDR3: TGTGCCAGCAGCTTAGATTCCGGACAGGGAACGCGGTATTTT.

This clonotype was observed many times. This rearrangement joins TRBV27 to TRBJ1-1; maybe TRBD1 (6 bases). CDR3 length equals 14 residues. V lost 5 bases and J lost 0, with 10 bases in between. The germline CDR1 and CDR2 sequences are MNHEY and SMNVEV (reference sequence). The CDR3 loop reads CASSRRTVNTEAFF. The CDR3 nucleotides read TGTGCCAGCAGTCGACGGACAGTGAACACTGAAGCTTTCTTT.

V and J are TRBV20-1 and TRBJ2-5; D ambiguous. Germline CDR1 and CDR2: DFQATT and SNEGSKA (reference sequence). Trimming shortened V by 3 bases and J by 5 bases, and 10 bases separated the two germline ends. The length of the CDR3 is 12 residues. The CDR3 spells CSASDRVETQYF. CDR3 coding DNA: TGCAGTGCTAGTGACCGAGTGGAGACCCAGTACTTC.

With respect to this clonotype: This sequence may be a read error, since a much larger clone differs from it by one base. The chain joins TRBV20-1 to TRBJ2-7; D uncertain. The CDR3 consists of 13 residues. The germline gives CDR1 DFQATT, CDR2 SNEGSKA (reference sequence). CDR3 DNA sequence: TGCAGTGCTACGAGTTGGAGCTCCTACGAGCGGTACTTC. Its translation: CSATSWSSYERYF.

CDR3 bases: TGTGCCATCAGCAGGCAGGGTTCAAGGAACACTGAAGCTTTCTTT. Encoded protein: CAISRQGSRNTEAFF. The chain employs TRBV10-3 and TRBJ1-1, with D tentatively TRBD1 (5 bases). The CDR3 has 15 amino acids. Trimming left V 6 bases short and J 1 base short, with 15 bases between. CDR1 is ENHRY and CDR2 is SYGVKD in the germline V gene.